Listed here are 4 T cell receptor beta chains from one sample, sequenced in a study of shared clonotypes between healthy human individuals. Libraries were prepared by immunoSEQ multiplex PCR; TCRdb keeps only in-frame clonotypes and omits some of them. The sample consists of under 650,000 clones, approximately 95% of them appearing once. Material: naive CD4+ T cells sorted from blood. As to subset: CD45RA+ positively selected. The receptors were sampled from a woman under 40 in good health.

CDR3 DNA: TGCGCCAGCAGCTTTGGACAGGGGCAAGAGACCCAGTACTTC. It yields the protein CASSFGQGQETQYF. This rearrangement joins TRBV5-1 to TRBJ2-5, with 9 bases that match TRBD1. J was trimmed by 2 bases and V by 2 bases; bases with no gene match: 1. Germline CDR1 and CDR2: SGHRS and YFSETQ. The CDR3 contains 14 residues.

The V call is TRBV11-2, the J call TRBJ2-7, with D perhaps TRBD2 (6 bases). This CDR3 has 17 residues. The V end was cut by 4 bases, the J end by 3 bases, with 22 bases between. Germline V gene lookup returns CDR1 SGHAT and CDR2 FQNNGV. The DNA of the CDR3 is TGTGCCAGCAGCTCTTACCCTCGAGGGAGGATCAGCTACGAGCAGTACTTC. Residues: CASSSYPRGRISYEQYF.

The gene calls are TRBV28 and TRBJ2-7; 9 positions agree with TRBD2. The CDR3 has 16 residues. CDR1 is MDHEN, CDR2 SYDVKM, per germline. V dropped 4 bases and J dropped 6; count of bases not matched to a gene: 13. The CDR3: CASSYPVAGGPREQYF. The CDR3 DNA follows: TGTGCCAGCAGTTACCCGGTGGCGGGAGGGCCTCGCGAGCAGTACTTC.

The chain couples TRBV28 to TRBJ2-1; D ambiguous. CDR1 and CDR2 from the germline V gene are MDHEN and SYDVKM. Deletions cut 3 bases from V and 7 bases from J, with 10 bases between. The CDR3 runs to 13 residues. CDR3 protein: CASSFLQKNEQFF. The CDR3, as DNA: TGTGCCAGCAGTTTTTTGCAGAAAAATGAGCAGTTCTTC.